This section outlines one T cell receptor beta chain sequence together with its context. Germline V gene lookup returns CDR1 LGHDT and CDR2 YNNKEL (reference sequence). The junction had 5 bases not matched to a gene; V was cut back by 4 bases and J by 3 bases. The CDR3 length is 15 residues. This entry comes from a study of blood T cell repertoires in COVID-19. Study details: Samples taken during acute and convalescent COVID-19 were collected in the United States, Italy and Spain. In each case, the material was cDNA or gDNA derived from T cells, B-cell-depleted T cells, or PBMCs.

In the original analysis: Reference gene primers were amplified, and this amplification served to estimate nucleated cell counts. The protocol was immunoSEQ multiplex PCR, while the TCRdb copy is restricted to in-frame clones and leaves out a portion. Clonal size and the V and J genes are those of that table, whereas D and trimming came from the DNA. The sample holds roughly 140,000 clones, more than 80% seen once. The gene calls are TRBV3-1 (or the pseudogene TRBV3-2) and TRBJ2-3; TRBD2 aligns across 9 bases. This clonotype originated in a man between 70 and 80 years old with acute or convalescent COVID-19. Input material: peripheral blood. CDR3 bases: TGTGCCAGCAGCCTGCGGGGGGGCCAGACAGATACGCAGTATTTT. Protein: CASSLRGGQTDTQYF.